This T cell receptor (beta chain) came from a study of blood T cells in healthy people across ages. The authors ran a second PCR of about 7 to 12 cycles using a sample-barcoded 5' primer and a J-beta primer mix. TCRdb fed the 5' RACE reads into MiXCR, producing one record per CDR3 protein. This sample has fewer than 800,000 distinct CDR3 sequences; around a fifth occur once, and the top ten carry 3% to 4%. This clonotype was observed a handful of times. V lost 2 bases to trimming and J lost 4 bases; unmatched junction nucleotides: 3. The CDR3 covers 14 residues. Germline CDR1 is MNHNY and CDR2 is SVGAGI (reference sequence).

The receptor's source is a man in his 70s in good health. V gene TRBV6-6 combines with J gene TRBJ2-3; TRBD1 aligns across 7 bases. What was sequenced was blood. The CDR3 region has the DNA TGTGCCAGCAGTTACCAGGGGGAGCCAGATACGCAGTATTTT. Its translation is CASSYQGEPDTQYF.